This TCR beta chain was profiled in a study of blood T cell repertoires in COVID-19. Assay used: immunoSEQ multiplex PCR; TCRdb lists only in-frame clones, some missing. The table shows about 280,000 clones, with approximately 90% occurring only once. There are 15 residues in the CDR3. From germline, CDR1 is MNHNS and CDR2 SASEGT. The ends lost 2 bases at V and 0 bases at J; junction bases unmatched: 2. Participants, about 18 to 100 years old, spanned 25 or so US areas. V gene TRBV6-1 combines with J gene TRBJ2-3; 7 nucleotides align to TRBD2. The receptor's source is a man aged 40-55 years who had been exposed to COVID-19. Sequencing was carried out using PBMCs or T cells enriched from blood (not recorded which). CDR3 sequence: CASSEQAGSTDTQYF. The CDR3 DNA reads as TGTGCCAGCAGTGAACAAGCGGGGAGCACAGATACGCAGTATTTT.